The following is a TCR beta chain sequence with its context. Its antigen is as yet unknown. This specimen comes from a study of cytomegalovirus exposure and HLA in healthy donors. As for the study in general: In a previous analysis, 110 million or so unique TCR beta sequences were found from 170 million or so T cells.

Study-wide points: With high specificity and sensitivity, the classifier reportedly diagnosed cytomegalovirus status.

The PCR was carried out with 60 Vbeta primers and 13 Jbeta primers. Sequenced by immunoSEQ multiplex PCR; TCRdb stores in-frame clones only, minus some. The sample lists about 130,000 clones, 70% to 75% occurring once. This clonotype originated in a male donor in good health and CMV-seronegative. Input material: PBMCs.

As DNA, the CDR3 is TGCGCCAGCAGCCAAGATCCCAGGGGGCGAACCGGGGAGCTGTTTTTT. Amino acids: CASSQDPRGRTGELFF. The chain recombines TRBV4-3 with TRBJ2-2; 8 positions match TRBD1. There are 16 residues in the CDR3. From germline, CDR1 is LGHNA and CDR2 YSLEER. The V gene end was trimmed by 0 bases and the J gene end by 5 bases; junction bases not matched to a gene: 5.